This TCR beta chain is drawn from a study of blood T cell repertoires in COVID-19. In the authors' methods: Amplification of reference gene primers provided the estimated nucleated cell counts. Assay: immunoSEQ multiplex PCR; the TCRdb copy retains only in-frame clones and omits some. V and J calls and clone size are as listed in that table; D and trimming were resolved from the DNA. This table has more than 45,000 clones, approximately 86% appearing once. Per the germline V gene, CDR1 is MNHNS and CDR2 is SASEGT. V was clipped by 0 bases and J by 7 bases, with 18 bases between them. The CDR3 is 16 amino acids.

Sequences were obtained from peripheral blood. The clonotype comes from a woman in her 70s with active COVID-19. The chain carries TRBV6-1 and TRBJ1-1, with D maybe TRBD1 (5 bases). In nucleotides, the CDR3 is TGTGCCAGCAGTGAAGCGGGTAGAGGGACTCATTTTGAAGCTTTCTTT. It is translated as CASSEAGRGTHFEAFF.